This T cell receptor (beta chain) was captured in a study of cytomegalovirus exposure and HLA in healthy donors. Across the whole study: The roughly 130 validation repertoires used the same platform as the approximately 670 first-cohort repertoires (as reported by a later analysis).

Findings and limits, study-wide: It was approximately 160 TCR beta chains that were listed as cytomegalovirus-associated. In the roughly 120 validation repertoires, around 95% of cluster scores exceeded 0, per a later analysis. A few CMV-associated chains were confirmed in vitro to be specific for CMV antigens.

In its sample, this clone was seen once. Its antigen remains unidentified. This CDR3 region has 14 residues. Germline trimming cut 1 base from V and 4 bases from J; bases unmatched to any gene: 0. The germline V gene encodes CDR1 SGHVS and CDR2 FNYEAQ. Assay: immunoSEQ multiplex PCR; the TCRdb copy retains only in-frame clones and omits some. The sample has 35,000 to 55,000 clones; 80% to 95% are singletons. Material for sequencing was PBMCs. This chain joins TRBV7-6 and TRBJ2-2; the match to TRBD2 covers 7 bases. This TCR derives from a young woman in good health and CMV-seronegative. The CDR3 reads CASSLGEGTGELFF. DNA of the CDR3: TGTGCCAGCAGCTTAGGGGAGGGCACCGGGGAGCTGTTTTTT.